A single sample is the source of the 30 T cell receptor beta chains below, sequenced in a study of blood T cell repertoires in COVID-19 (TCRdb year 2020). To prepare the library, the immunoSEQ multiplex PCR assay was applied. TCRdb obtained this table from immuneACCESS and retained in-frame rearrangements with V and J assigned. These tables miss some clones; where compared with another copy, unresolved V genes account for less than half of the shortfall, and the remainder is unexplained. This sample has about 88,000 clones in its table, and roughly nine tenths of those were observed once. 1.5% to 2% of the sample lies in the top ten. The source material was peripheral blood. The receptors originated from a man aged 55-75 years with acute or convalescent COVID-19.

This clone was observed a single time. The chain uses TRBV10-3 and TRBJ2-3; the match to TRBD2 covers 11 bases. Germline V CDR1 and CDR2: ENHRY, SYGVKD. This CDR3 comprises 14 residues. V shed 2 bases and J 7 bases; nucleotides not matched to a gene: 2. The CDR3 reads CAISEGLAGYTQYF. The CDR3 DNA reads TGTGCCATCAGTGAGGGACTAGCGGGTTATACGCAGTATTTT.

This sequence joins TRBV14 and TRBJ1-2; 8 nucleotides line up with TRBD1. V was pared by 5 bases and J by 6 bases, with 5 bases of the junction left unmatched. Germline V gene lookup returns CDR1 SGHDN and CDR2 FVKESK. The CDR3 runs 13 residues. The CDR3 DNA reads TGTGCCAGCAGCTCGTGGACAGGGAATGGCTACACCTTC. It yields the protein CASSSWTGNGYTF.

The chain links TRBV11-2 to TRBJ2-5; 8 bases match TRBD1. V was clipped by 5 bases and J by 4 bases; unmatched bases: 3. The CDR3 has 13 residues. Germline CDR1 is SGHAT and CDR2 is FQNNGV. The CDR3 loop reads CASSRGQAETQYF. The CDR3, as DNA: TGTGCCAGCAGCCGGGGACAGGCAGAGACCCAGTACTTC.

This clone was seen once. The CDR3 loop reads CATSPTGAPREKLFF. The CDR3 nucleotides are TGTGCCACCAGTCCTACAGGGGCGCCGAGGGAAAAACTGTTTTTT. The gene calls are TRBV15 and TRBJ1-4, with 7 nucleotides matching TRBD1. Trimming removed 6 bases from V and 8 bases from J; junction bases left unmatched: 12. CDR1 and CDR2 from the germline V gene are LNHNV and YYDKDF (reference sequence). The CDR3 totals 15 residues.

The chain uses TRBV7-9 and TRBJ1-2; D is ambiguous. The CDR3 runs to 16 residues. Germline values: CDR1 SEHNR, CDR2 FQNEAQ (reference sequence). V lost 5 bases to trimming and J lost 5 bases, with 21 bases between them. The CDR3: CASSPNEGIGLYGYTF. The CDR3 coding sequence is TGTGCCAGCAGCCCAAACGAGGGAATTGGCCTTTATGGCTACACCTTC.

The chain employs TRBV27 and TRBJ1-5; TRBD1 might be the D (5 bases). Trimming removed 6 bases from V and 1 base from J, with 7 bases in between. This CDR3 has 13 amino acids. Germline-derived CDR1 and CDR2 are MNHEY and SMNVEV (reference sequence). The CDR3: CASSQGSNQPQHF. CDR3 in DNA: TGTGCCAGCAGCCAGGGAAGCAATCAGCCCCAGCATTTT.

This sequence joins TRBV12-3 or TRBV12-4 and TRBJ2-7; TRBD2 aligns across 8 bases. The CDR3 is 12 residues long. The V and J ends lost 8 bases and 3 bases, in that order; junction bases with no gene match: 3. DNA for the CDR3: TGTGCCAGCCAGCGGGAGAACTACGAGCAGTACTTC. Translated, it gives CASQRENYEQYF.

This chain's CDR3 is CASSSTSGSSYEQYF. CDR3 nucleotides: TGTGCCAGCAGCTCCACGTCGGGTAGCTCCTACGAGCAGTACTTC. The gene calls are TRBV11-2 and TRBJ2-7; D is uncertain. Germline CDR1 and CDR2: SGHAT and FQNNGV. Trimming left V 4 bases short and J 0 bases short, with 13 bases between. This CDR3 has 15 residues.

The chain couples TRBV28 to TRBJ1-5; D is possibly TRBD1 (5 bases). Germline V gene lookup returns CDR1 MDHEN and CDR2 SYDVKM. The CDR3 extends over 14 amino acids. The V end lost 2 bases, the J end lost 4 bases, and 9 bases lay between the germline ends. The CDR3 protein is CASSLGGGNQPQHF. In DNA, the CDR3 is TGTGCCAGCAGTTTAGGGGGGGGGAATCAGCCCCAGCATTTT.

The rearrangement joins TRBV11-3 to TRBJ2-3; 14 positions agree with TRBD2. Losses at the gene ends were 5 bases for V and 2 bases for J; bases not matched to a gene: 6. Germline V CDR1 and CDR2: SGHNT, YENEEA. The CDR3 is made up of 17 amino acids. This CDR3 is CASSPGTSGSATDTQYF. In DNA form, the CDR3 reads TGTGCCAGCAGCCCAGGGACTAGCGGGAGTGCCACAGATACGCAGTATTTT. Combining the CDR3 with reference TRBV11-3 and TRBJ2-3 gives the whole variable domain EAGVVQSPRYKIIEKKQPVAFWCNPISGHNTLYWYLQNLGQGPELLIRYENEEAVDDSQLPKDRFSAERLKGVDSTLKIQPAELGDSAVYLCASSPGTSGSATDTQYFGPGTRLTVL.

This chain joins TRBV19 and TRBJ1-3, with a possible D match to TRBD1 (5 bases). V was pared by 3 bases and J by 2 bases, with 11 bases between. Germline V gene sequence: CDR1 LNHDA, CDR2 SQIVND (reference sequence). The CDR3 runs to 15 residues. The CDR3 loop reads CASSMRGAAGNTIYF. CDR3 sequence (DNA): TGTGCCAGTAGTATGCGGGGCGCGGCTGGAAACACCATATATTTT.

As DNA, the CDR3 is TGTGCCAGCTCACCAGGACTGAATGAAAAACTGTTTTTT. Protein sequence: CASSPGLNEKLFF. The rearrangement joins TRBV18 to TRBJ1-4; no firm D call. There are 13 residues in the CDR3. CDR1 KGHSH and CDR2 LQKENI come from the germline V gene. Between the trimmed V and J ends, which lost 2 bases and 5 bases, there was a span of 6 bases.

The genes are TRBV24-1 and TRBJ2-3; 11 positions match TRBD1. Germline V gene sequence: CDR1 KGHDR, CDR2 SFDVKD. The J segment lost 3 bases and the V segment lost 4 bases, leaving 11 bases of the junction unmatched. This CDR3 has 18 amino acids. The CDR3 spells CATSDPREGQGATDTQYF. The CDR3 nucleotides are TGTGCCACCAGTGACCCCCGGGAAGGACAGGGGGCTACAGATACGCAGTATTTT.

The chain recombines TRBV6-5 with TRBJ2-2, with D hard to call. Between the trimmed V and J ends, which lost 0 bases and 3 bases, there was a span of 11 bases. This CDR3 is 16 amino acids long. CDR1 and CDR2 from the germline V gene are MNHEY and SVGAGI. The CDR3 DNA follows: TGTGCCAGCAGTTACTCAGCGTACGCCTACACCGGGGAGCTGTTTTTT. It codes for CASSYSAYAYTGELFF.

The rearrangement uses TRBV7-6 and TRBJ2-5, with D possibly TRBD2 on 6 matching bases. The ends were cut back, 2 bases at V and 4 bases at J, with 14 bases in the middle. Germline CDR1 SGHVS, CDR2 FNYEAQ. CDR3 length equals 15 residues. CDR3 amino acids: CASSLFGQGGETQYF. CDR3 coding DNA: TGTGCCAGCAGCTTATTTGGGCAGGGAGGAGAGACCCAGTACTTC. Using reference TRBV7-6 and TRBJ2-5 for the parts outside the CDR3, the full variable domain is GAGVSQSPRYKVTKRGQDVALRCDPISGHVSLYWYRQALGQGPEFLTYFNYEAQQDKSGLPNDRFSAERPEGSISTLTIQRTEQRDSAMYRCASSLFGQGGETQYFGPGTRLLVL.

V is TRBV5-5 and J is TRBJ1-5, with TRBD1 matching over 9 bases. This CDR3 spans 14 amino acids. V shed 4 bases and J 6 bases; nucleotides not matched to a gene: 5. Germline V gives CDR1 SGHKS, CDR2 YYEKEE (reference sequence). This CDR3 reads CASSLGTGFQPQHF. CDR3 DNA sequence: TGTGCCAGCAGCCTCGGGACAGGGTTTCAGCCCCAGCATTTT.

The chain employs TRBV25-1 and TRBJ2-5, with TRBD2 identical over 7 bases. Germline V lookup: CDR1 MGHDK, CDR2 SYGVNS. This CDR3 spans 16 amino acids. Germline trimming cut 1 base from V and 0 bases from J; bases unmatched to any gene: 5. Here the CDR3 reads CASSEWGGTDQETQYF. In DNA form, the CDR3 reads TGTGCCAGCAGTGAATGGGGAGGGACCGACCAAGAGACCCAGTACTTC. Looking up the rest from reference TRBV25-1 and TRBJ2-5 gives the full variable domain: EADIYQTPRYLVIGTGKKITLECSQTMGHDKMYWYQQDPGMELHLIHYSYGVNSTEKGDLSSESTVSRIRTEHFPLTLESARPSHTSQYLCASSEWGGTDQETQYFGPGTRLLVL.

The CDR3 coding sequence is TGTGCTAGTGGTCGGACAGGGGGCGAGGAAAAACTGTTTTTT. It is translated as CASGRTGGEEKLFF. The rearrangement uses TRBV12-5 and TRBJ1-4, with 11 nucleotides matching TRBD1. Germline lookup yields CDR1 LGHNT and CDR2 FRNRAP. CDR3 length equals 14 residues. Germline trimming cut 5 bases from V and 8 bases from J; bases unmatched to any gene: 4.

The gene calls are TRBV27 and TRBJ2-5; 9 nucleotides agree with TRBD2. CDR3 length: 18 amino acids. V lost 5 bases to trimming and J lost 2 bases; unmatched junction nucleotides: 15. CDR1 and CDR2 from the germline V gene are MNHEY and SMNVEV (reference sequence). In nucleotides, the CDR3 is TGTGCCAGCAGTCTCTGGGGTAGCGGGAGATTCGGACAAGAGACCCAGTACTTC. Its protein is CASSLWGSGRFGQETQYF.

The chain carries TRBV11-2 and TRBJ2-1, with 13 bases that match TRBD2. Trimming removed 4 bases from V and 4 bases from J; junction bases left unmatched: 7. The CDR3 is 17 residues long. CDR1 and CDR2 (germline): SGHAT, FQNNGV. In DNA form, the CDR3 reads TGTGCCAGCAGCTCATGGACTAGCGGGAGTATGTACAATGAGCAGTTCTTC. Translating gives CASSSWTSGSMYNEQFF.

The chain couples TRBV13 to TRBJ1-1; a weak D match, TRBD1 (5 bases). The length of the CDR3 is 13 residues. With 4 bases removed from V and 6 bases from J, the gap between germline ends came to 12 bases. From germline, CDR1 is PRHDT and CDR2 FYEKMQ (reference sequence). The CDR3 loop reads CASSSTQDPEAFF. Here the CDR3 DNA reads TGTGCCAGCAGCTCAACACAGGACCCTGAAGCTTTCTTT.

As DNA, the CDR3 is TGTGCCAGCAGCGTACGGACTAGCGGGGGTAGGGGCTCCTACAATGAGCAGTTCTTC. Its translation is CASSVRTSGGRGSYNEQFF. V usage is TRBV5-6 and J usage is TRBJ2-1, with 13 bases aligning to TRBD2. CDR1 SGHDT and CDR2 YYEEEE come from the germline V gene. V shed 4 bases, J shed 0 bases, and the junction held 10 bases outside the gene matches. The CDR3 is 19 residues long.

The chain links TRBV2 to TRBJ1-2; D is undetermined. Germline loops: CDR1 SNHLY, CDR2 FYNNEI. The CDR3 is made up of 13 amino acids. V was trimmed by 2 bases and J by 7 bases, leaving 11 bases between them. The CDR3 reads CASSELARGGYTF. In DNA form, the CDR3 reads TGTGCCAGCAGTGAACTGGCCCGCGGTGGCTACACCTTC.

This clone was counted a few times. This sequence joins TRBV29-1 and TRBJ1-5; D unclear. CDR1 is SQVTM and CDR2 is ANQGSEA in the germline V gene. With 4 bases removed from V and 0 bases from J, the gap between germline ends came to 7 bases. CDR3 size: 13 residues. CDR3 protein: CSVGGSSNQPQHF. The CDR3 DNA is TGCAGCGTTGGAGGAAGTAGCAATCAGCCCCAGCATTTT.

Note on this clone: The junction departs from germline at one end; a sequencing error may be responsible. This chain connects TRBV3-1 (or the pseudogene TRBV3-2) to TRBJ2-7; 13 bases are shared with TRBD2. There are 13 residues in the CDR3. Per the germline V gene, CDR1 is LGHDT and CDR2 is YNNKEL (reference sequence). This CDR3 reads CASSQGLAGGAHF. The CDR3, as DNA: TGTGCCAGCAGCCAAGGACTAGCGGGAGGTGCCCACTTC.

The chain is built from TRBV5-4 and TRBJ2-7, with TRBD1 matching over 7 bases. The CDR3 extends over 16 amino acids. The ends lost 0 bases at V and 6 bases at J; junction bases unmatched: 12. Germline V gene sequence: CDR1 SGHNT, CDR2 YYREEE (reference sequence). DNA of the CDR3: TGTGCCAGCAGCTTGGGGGGGACAGTCGCCTCTACCGAGCAGTACTTC. Residues: CASSLGGTVASTEQYF.

The V call is TRBV9, the J call TRBJ2-5; the D is unclear. The V and J ends lost 0 bases and 1 base respectively, with 7 bases between them. CDR1 is SGDLS and CDR2 is YYNGEE in the germline V gene. This CDR3 contains 14 residues. The CDR3 here is CASSVDSLQETQYF. The CDR3 nucleotides read TGTGCCAGCAGCGTAGACAGCCTCCAAGAGACCCAGTACTTC.

The chain employs TRBV30 and TRBJ2-1; D may be TRBD2 (6 bases). V lost 3 bases and J lost 0, with 6 bases in between. The germline V gene encodes CDR1 GTSNPN and CDR2 SVGIG (reference sequence). CDR3 length: 13 amino acids. The CDR3 loop reads CAWSGSSYNEQFF. In DNA form, the CDR3 reads TGTGCCTGGAGCGGGAGCTCCTACAATGAGCAGTTCTTC.

The chain is built from TRBV2 and TRBJ2-7; 10 positions match TRBD1. The CDR3 extends over 14 amino acids. V trimming: 1 base; J trimming: 7 bases; junction bases outside the gene matches: 4. Germline CDR1 SNHLY, CDR2 FYNNEI. CDR3 protein: CASSEVTGGQEQYF. For the CDR3, the DNA is TGTGCCAGCAGTGAAGTGACAGGGGGCCAGGAGCAGTACTTC.

The chain employs TRBV7-9 and TRBJ2-1, with 9 bases fitting TRBD2. Trimming removed 3 bases from V and 8 bases from J; junction bases left unmatched: 5. The length of the CDR3 is 14 residues. The germline gives CDR1 SEHNR, CDR2 FQNEAQ (reference sequence). The CDR3 nucleotides read TGTGCCAGCAGCTTCAGAGCGGGAGGCGATGAGCAGTTCTTC. Its protein is CASSFRAGGDEQFF.